These 6 T cell receptor beta chains came from one sample sequenced in a study of blood T cell repertoires in COVID-19 (TCRdb year 2020). The receptor library was made with the immunoSEQ multiplex PCR assay. TCRdb took this table from immuneACCESS and kept in-frame rearrangements with V and J called. Such tables lack part of the clones; where checked against another copy, unresolved V genes explain under half of the gap, and the rest is unexplained. The sample includes about 400,000 clones, with roughly 90% observed a single time. Together, the top ten hold less than 2% of the sample. The specimen was PBMCs or T cells enriched from blood (not recorded which). The receptor set was obtained from a woman in her 30s who had recovered from COVID-19.

The chain recombines TRBV30 with TRBJ2-1; 9 bases line up with TRBD2. V was pared by 1 base and J by 4 bases, with 11 bases of the junction left unmatched. CDR1 and CDR2 (germline): GTSNPN, SVGIG (reference sequence). The CDR3 covers 17 residues. CDR3 loop: CAWSAPSSGGPYNEQFF. DNA for the CDR3: TGTGCCTGGAGTGCGCCGTCCAGCGGGGGGCCTTACAATGAGCAGTTCTTC.

The chain carries TRBV4-1 and TRBJ1-3; no clear D. Trimming cost V 1 base and J 5 bases, with 18 bases left between them. The germline gives CDR1 MGHRA, CDR2 YSYEKL. The CDR3 has 17 residues. CDR3 region: CASSQGGLRDPRNTIYF. For the CDR3, the DNA is TGCGCCAGCAGCCAAGGAGGACTGCGCGACCCCCGAAACACCATATATTTT.

The chain recombines TRBV19 with TRBJ1-4, with 8 nucleotides matching TRBD1. The CDR3 totals 17 residues. Germline V CDR1 and CDR2: LNHDA, SQIVND (reference sequence). The V gene end was trimmed by 4 bases and the J gene end by 7 bases; junction bases not matched to a gene: 14. CDR3 protein: CASSNLPGGGGGEKLFF. CDR3 coding DNA: TGTGCCAGTAGTAACCTCCCAGGGGGCGGCGGTGGTGAAAAACTGTTTTTT.

This clone was detected only once. The genes are TRBV19 and TRBJ1-1; possible D gene TRBD1, 6 bases. With 8 bases removed from V and 2 bases from J, the gap between germline ends came to 24 bases. This CDR3 region has 17 residues. Germline loops: CDR1 LNHDA, CDR2 SQIVND (reference sequence). The CDR3 sequence: CASLTWGQGYSNTEAFF. For the CDR3, the DNA is TGTGCCAGTCTAACATGGGGGCAGGGCTATTCCAACACTGAAGCTTTCTTT. The variable domain in full, completed from reference TRBV19 and TRBJ1-1, reads DGGITQSPKYLFRKEGQNVTLSCEQNLNHDAMYWYRQDPGQGLRLIYYSQIVNDFQKGDIAEGYSVSREKKESFPLTVTSAQKNPTAFYLCASLTWGQGYSNTEAFFGQGTRLTVV.

This chain joins TRBV30 and TRBJ2-7; 8 nucleotides match TRBD1. Trimming cost V 2 bases and J 4 bases; bases outside gene matches: 7. The CDR3 is 14 residues long. Germline V gives CDR1 GTSNPN, CDR2 SVGIG (reference sequence). The CDR3 bases are TGTGCCTGGAGTCTGACCGGACAGGGTTACGAGCAGTACTTC. Protein product: CAWSLTGQGYEQYF.

V is TRBV7-8 and J is TRBJ2-4; 12 bases agree with TRBD2. Per the germline V gene, CDR1 is SGHVS and CDR2 is FQNEAQ. CDR3 length: 19 residues. The V gene end was trimmed by 1 base and the J gene end by 0 bases; junction bases not matched to a gene: 7. This CDR3 reads CASSLGASGRAPAKNIQYF. The CDR3 DNA sequence: TGTGCCAGCAGCTTAGGCGCTAGCGGGAGGGCCCCAGCCAAAAACATTCAGTACTTC.